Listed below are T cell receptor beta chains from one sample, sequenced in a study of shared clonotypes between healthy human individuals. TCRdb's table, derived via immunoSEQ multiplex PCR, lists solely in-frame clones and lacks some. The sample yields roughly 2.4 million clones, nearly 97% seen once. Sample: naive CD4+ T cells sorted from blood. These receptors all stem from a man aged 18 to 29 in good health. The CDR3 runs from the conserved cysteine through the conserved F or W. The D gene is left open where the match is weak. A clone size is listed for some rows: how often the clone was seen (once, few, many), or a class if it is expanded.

CASSYGTGGGQPQHF	TGTGCCAGTAGTTACGGGACAGGGGGTGGTCAGCCCCAGCATTTT	TRBJ1-5	TRBV19	once	TRBD1
CAISGTGPATNEKLFF	TGTGCCATCAGTGGGACAGGGCCTGCAACTAATGAAAAACTGTTTTTT	TRBJ1-4	TRBV10-3	NA	TRBD1
CASSPGTGNTEAFF	TGTGCCAGCAGTCCCGGGACAGGGAACACTGAAGCTTTCTTT	TRBJ1-1	TRBV9	few	TRBD1
CASSANAGTGREQFF	TGTGCCAGCAGCGCGAATGCCGGGACAGGGAGGGAGCAGTTCTTC	TRBJ2-1	TRBV9	NA	TRBD1
CASSVTQVSGNTIYF	TGTGCCAGCAGTGTGACCCAAGTCTCTGGAAACACCATATATTTT	TRBJ1-3	TRBV6-1	NA	NA
CAIKVGTVRDSPLHF	TGTGCCATCAAAGTAGGAACAGTGAGGGATTCACCCCTCCACTTT	TRBJ1-6	TRBV10-3	NA	NA
CASGGLADYNEQFF	TGTGCCAGCGGCGGGCTAGCGGACTACAATGAGCAGTTCTTC	TRBJ2-1	TRBV10-3	NA	TRBD2
CSVGQVGSNTEAFF	TGCAGCGTAGGACAGGTGGGGTCGAACACTGAAGCTTTCTTT	TRBJ1-1	TRBV29-1	NA	TRBD1
CASQGLTGPDTQYF	TGCGCCTCTCAGGGACTGACCGGGCCAGATACGCAGTATTTT	TRBJ2-3	TRBV5-1	NA	NA
CASTLSSADTQYF	TGTGCCAGCACCCTCTCCAGCGCAGATACGCAGTATTTT	TRBJ2-3	TRBV7-6	once	NA
CAWSTQVNSPLHF	TGTGCCTGGAGTACGCAGGTTAATTCACCCCTCCACTTT	TRBJ1-6	TRBV30	NA	NA
CASSGTSGPNEQFF	TGTGCCAGCAGTGGGACTAGCGGTCCTAATGAGCAGTTCTTC	TRBJ2-1	TRBV2	once	TRBD2
CASSLTPGQGYNEQFF	TGCGCCAGCAGCTTGACCCCGGGACAGGGTTACAATGAGCAGTTCTTC	TRBJ2-1	TRBV5-1	NA	TRBD1
CASSPAAYNEQFF	TGTGCCAGCAGCCCAGCAGCTTACAATGAGCAGTTCTTC	TRBJ2-1	TRBV5-4	NA	NA
CAWRRQKLAGNTGELFF	TGTGCCTGGAGGCGACAGAAACTAGCGGGAAATACCGGGGAGCTGTTTTTT	TRBJ2-2	TRBV30	NA	TRBD2
CASYGSGRSGNTIYF	TGTGCCAGCTACGGGAGCGGCCGCTCTGGAAACACCATATATTTT	TRBJ1-3	TRBV6-5	NA	NA
CASTYRGLPGDTQYF	TGTGCCAGCACATATAGGGGACTACCCGGAGATACGCAGTATTTT	TRBJ2-3	TRBV28	NA	TRBD2
CASRTATSGVYNEQFF	TGTGCCAGCAGAACAGCGACTAGCGGGGTATACAATGAGCAGTTCTTC	TRBJ2-1	TRBV5-4	NA	TRBD2
CASSLGVRGPGNTIYF	TGTGCCAGCAGTTTGGGGGTCCGGGGGCCTGGAAACACCATATATTTT	TRBJ1-3	TRBV28	NA	NA
CAWSSGGAYEQYF	TGTGCCTGGTCTAGCGGGGGGGCCTACGAGCAGTACTTC	TRBJ2-7	TRBV30	NA	TRBD2
CASTDRQQGTDTQYF	TGTGCCAGCACCGACAGGCAGCAGGGCACAGATACGCAGTATTTT	TRBJ2-3	TRBV5-4	NA	NA
CASRSGQENTEAFF	TGTGCCAGTAGATCGGGACAGGAGAACACTGAAGCTTTCTTT	TRBJ1-1	TRBV19	NA	TRBD1